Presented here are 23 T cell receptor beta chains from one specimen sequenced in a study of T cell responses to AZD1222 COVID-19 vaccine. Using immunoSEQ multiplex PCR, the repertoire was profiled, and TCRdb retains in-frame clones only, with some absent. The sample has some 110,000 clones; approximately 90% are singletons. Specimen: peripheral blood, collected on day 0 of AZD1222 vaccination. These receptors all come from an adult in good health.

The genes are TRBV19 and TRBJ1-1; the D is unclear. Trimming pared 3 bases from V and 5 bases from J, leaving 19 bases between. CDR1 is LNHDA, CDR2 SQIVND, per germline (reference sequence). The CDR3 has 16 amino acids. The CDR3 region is CASSISVLGSGTEAFF. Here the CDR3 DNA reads TGTGCCAGTAGTATTTCGGTTTTGGGAAGTGGGACTGAAGCTTTCTTT.

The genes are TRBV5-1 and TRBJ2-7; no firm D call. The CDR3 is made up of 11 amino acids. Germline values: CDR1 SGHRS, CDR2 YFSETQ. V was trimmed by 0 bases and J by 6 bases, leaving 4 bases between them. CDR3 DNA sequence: TGCGCCAGCAGCTTGGCGGGCGAGCAGTACTTC. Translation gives CASSLAGEQYF.

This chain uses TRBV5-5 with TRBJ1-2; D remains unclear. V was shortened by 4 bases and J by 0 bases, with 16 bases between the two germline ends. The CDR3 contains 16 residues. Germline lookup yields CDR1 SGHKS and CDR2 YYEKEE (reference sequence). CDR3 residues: CASSPRAGPSNYGYTF. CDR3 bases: TGTGCCAGCAGCCCACGGGCGGGTCCTTCTAACTATGGCTACACCTTC.

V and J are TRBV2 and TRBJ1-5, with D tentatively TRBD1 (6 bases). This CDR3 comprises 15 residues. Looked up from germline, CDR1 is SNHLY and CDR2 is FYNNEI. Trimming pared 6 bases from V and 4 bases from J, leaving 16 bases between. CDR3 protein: CASRAGVVGNQPQHF. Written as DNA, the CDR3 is TGTGCCAGCAGGGCAGGGGTTGTGGGGAATCAGCCCCAGCATTTT.

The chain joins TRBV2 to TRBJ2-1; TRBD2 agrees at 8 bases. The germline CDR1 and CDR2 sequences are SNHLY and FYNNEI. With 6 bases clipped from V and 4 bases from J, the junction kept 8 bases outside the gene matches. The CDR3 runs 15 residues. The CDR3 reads CASSPGTSIYNEQFF. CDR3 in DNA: TGTGCCAGCAGCCCCGGGACTAGTATTTACAATGAGCAGTTCTTC.

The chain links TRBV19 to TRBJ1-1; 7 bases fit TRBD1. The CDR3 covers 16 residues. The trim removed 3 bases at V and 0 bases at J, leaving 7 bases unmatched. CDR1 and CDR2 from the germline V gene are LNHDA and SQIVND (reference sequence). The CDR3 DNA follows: TGTGCCAGTAGTATTGGTACCGGACAGGTGAACACTGAAGCTTTCTTT. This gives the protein CASSIGTGQVNTEAFF.

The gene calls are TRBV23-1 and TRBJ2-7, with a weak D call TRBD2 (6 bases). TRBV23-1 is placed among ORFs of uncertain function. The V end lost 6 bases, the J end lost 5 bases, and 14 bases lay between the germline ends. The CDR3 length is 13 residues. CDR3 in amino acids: CASSQATGDEQYF. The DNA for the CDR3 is TGCGCCAGCAGCCAGGCTACGGGGGACGAGCAGTACTTC.

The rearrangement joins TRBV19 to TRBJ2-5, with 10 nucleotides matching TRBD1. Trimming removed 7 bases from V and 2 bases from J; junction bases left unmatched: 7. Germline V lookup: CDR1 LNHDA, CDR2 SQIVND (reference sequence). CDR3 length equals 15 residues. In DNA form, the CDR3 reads TGTGCCAGTACCCCGGGGGGACAGGGGCAAGAGACCCAGTACTTC. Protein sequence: CASTPGGQGQETQYF. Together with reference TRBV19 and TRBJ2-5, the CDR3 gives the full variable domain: DGGITQSPKYLFRKEGQNVTLSCEQNLNHDAMYWYRQDPGQGLRLIYYSQIVNDFQKGDIAEGYSVSREKKESFPLTVTSAQKNPTAFYLCASTPGGQGQETQYFGPGTRLLVL.

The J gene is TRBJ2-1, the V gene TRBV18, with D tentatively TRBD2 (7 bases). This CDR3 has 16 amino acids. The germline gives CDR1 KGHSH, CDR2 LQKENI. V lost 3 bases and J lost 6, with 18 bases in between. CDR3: CASSPVLGGAPNEQFF. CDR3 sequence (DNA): TGTGCCAGCTCACCGGTTTTAGGGGGGGCCCCCAATGAGCAGTTCTTC.

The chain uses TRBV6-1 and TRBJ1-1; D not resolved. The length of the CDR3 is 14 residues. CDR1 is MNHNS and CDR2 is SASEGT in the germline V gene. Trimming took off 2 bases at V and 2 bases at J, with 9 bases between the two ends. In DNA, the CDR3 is TGTGCCAGCAGTGAAAACCGCTTTAACACTGAAGCTTTCTTT. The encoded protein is CASSENRFNTEAFF.

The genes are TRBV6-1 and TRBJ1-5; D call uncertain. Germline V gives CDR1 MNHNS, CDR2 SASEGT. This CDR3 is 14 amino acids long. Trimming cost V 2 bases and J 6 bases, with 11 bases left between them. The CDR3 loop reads CASSETRESQPQHF. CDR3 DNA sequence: TGTGCCAGCAGTGAAACCCGGGAAAGTCAGCCCCAGCATTTT.

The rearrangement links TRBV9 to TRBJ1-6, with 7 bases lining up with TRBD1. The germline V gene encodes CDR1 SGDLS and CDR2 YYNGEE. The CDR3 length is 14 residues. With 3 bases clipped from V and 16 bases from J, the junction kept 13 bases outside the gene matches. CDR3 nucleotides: TGTGCCAGCAGCGCACAAAACACAGGGGATCCACTCCACTTT. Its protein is CASSAQNTGDPLHF. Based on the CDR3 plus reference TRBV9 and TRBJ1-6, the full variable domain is DSGVTQTPKHLITATGQRVTLRCSPRSGDLSVYWYQQSLDQGLQFLIQYYNGEERAKGNILERFSAQQFPDLHSELNLSSLELGDSALYFCASSAQNTGDPLHFGNGTRLTVT.

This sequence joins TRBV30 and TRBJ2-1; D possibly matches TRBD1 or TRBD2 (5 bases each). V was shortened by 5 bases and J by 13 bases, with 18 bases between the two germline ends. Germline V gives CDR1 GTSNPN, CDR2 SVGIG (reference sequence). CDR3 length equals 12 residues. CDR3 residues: CAWRGAGPGQFF. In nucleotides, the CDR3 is TGTGCCTGGCGAGGGGCAGGCCCCGGCCAGTTCTTC.

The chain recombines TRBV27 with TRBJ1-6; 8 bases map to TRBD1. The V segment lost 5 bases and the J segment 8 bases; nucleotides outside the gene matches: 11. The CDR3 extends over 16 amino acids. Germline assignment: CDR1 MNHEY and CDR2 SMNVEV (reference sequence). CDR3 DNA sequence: TGTGCCAGCAGTCGACCATCCGGGACAGGTCATTCACCCCTCCACTTT. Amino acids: CASSRPSGTGHSPLHF.

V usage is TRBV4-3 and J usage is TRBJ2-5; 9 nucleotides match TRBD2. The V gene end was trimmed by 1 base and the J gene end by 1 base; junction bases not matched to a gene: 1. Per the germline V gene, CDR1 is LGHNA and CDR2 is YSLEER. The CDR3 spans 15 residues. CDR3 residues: CASSQVSGGQETQYF. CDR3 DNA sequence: TGCGCCAGCAGCCAAGTTAGCGGGGGCCAAGAGACCCAGTACTTC.

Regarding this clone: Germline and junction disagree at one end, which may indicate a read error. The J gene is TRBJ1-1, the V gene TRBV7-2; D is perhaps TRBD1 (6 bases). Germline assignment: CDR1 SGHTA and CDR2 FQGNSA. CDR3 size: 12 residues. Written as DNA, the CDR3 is TGTGCCAGCAGCTTGGGCGATCAGGGGCGGGTCTTT. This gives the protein CASSLGDQGRVF.

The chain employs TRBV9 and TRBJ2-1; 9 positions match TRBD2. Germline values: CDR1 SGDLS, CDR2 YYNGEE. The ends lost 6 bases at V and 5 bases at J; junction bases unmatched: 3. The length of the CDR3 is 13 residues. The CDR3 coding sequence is TGTGCCAGCACCCCTAGCGGGGACAATGAGCAGTTCTTC. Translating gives CASTPSGDNEQFF.

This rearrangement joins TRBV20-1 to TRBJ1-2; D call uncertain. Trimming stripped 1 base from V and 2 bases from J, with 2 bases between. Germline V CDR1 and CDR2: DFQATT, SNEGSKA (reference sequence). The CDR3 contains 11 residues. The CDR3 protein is CSARANYGYTF. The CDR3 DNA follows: TGCAGTGCTAGAGCCAACTATGGCTACACCTTC.

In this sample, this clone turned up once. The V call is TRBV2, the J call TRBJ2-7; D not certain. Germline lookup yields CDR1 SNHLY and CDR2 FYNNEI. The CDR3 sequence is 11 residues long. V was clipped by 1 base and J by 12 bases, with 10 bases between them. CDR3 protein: CASSEEATGYF. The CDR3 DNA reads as TGTGCCAGCAGTGAAGAGGCTACGGGGTACTTC.

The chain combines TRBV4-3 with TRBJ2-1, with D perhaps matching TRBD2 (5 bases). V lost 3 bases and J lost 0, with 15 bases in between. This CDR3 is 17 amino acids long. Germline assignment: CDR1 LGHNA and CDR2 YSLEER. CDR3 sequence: CASSHEDYRSSYNEQFF. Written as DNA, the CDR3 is TGCGCCAGCAGCCACGAAGACTATCGCAGCTCCTACAATGAGCAGTTCTTC.

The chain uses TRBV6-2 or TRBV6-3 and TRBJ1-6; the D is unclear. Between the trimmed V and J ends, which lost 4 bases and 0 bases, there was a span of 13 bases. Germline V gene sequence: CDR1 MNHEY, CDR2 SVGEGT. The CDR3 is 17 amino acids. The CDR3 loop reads CASSSQTTSSYNSPLHF. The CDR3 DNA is TGTGCCAGCAGTTCCCAGACAACCAGCTCCTATAATTCACCCCTCCACTTT.

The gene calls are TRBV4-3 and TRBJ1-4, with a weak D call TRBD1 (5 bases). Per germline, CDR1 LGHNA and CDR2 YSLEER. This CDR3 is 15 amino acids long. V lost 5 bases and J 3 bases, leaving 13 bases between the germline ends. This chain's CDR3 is CASSSRVGANEKLFF. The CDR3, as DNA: TGCGCCAGCAGCTCTCGGGTGGGGGCTAATGAAAAACTGTTTTTT.

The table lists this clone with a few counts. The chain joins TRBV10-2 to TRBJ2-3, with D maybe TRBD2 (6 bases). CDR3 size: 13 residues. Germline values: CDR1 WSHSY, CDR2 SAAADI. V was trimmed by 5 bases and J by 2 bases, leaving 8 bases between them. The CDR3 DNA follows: TGCGCCAGCAGTAGACTAGACACAGATACGCAGTATTTT. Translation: CASSRLDTDTQYF.